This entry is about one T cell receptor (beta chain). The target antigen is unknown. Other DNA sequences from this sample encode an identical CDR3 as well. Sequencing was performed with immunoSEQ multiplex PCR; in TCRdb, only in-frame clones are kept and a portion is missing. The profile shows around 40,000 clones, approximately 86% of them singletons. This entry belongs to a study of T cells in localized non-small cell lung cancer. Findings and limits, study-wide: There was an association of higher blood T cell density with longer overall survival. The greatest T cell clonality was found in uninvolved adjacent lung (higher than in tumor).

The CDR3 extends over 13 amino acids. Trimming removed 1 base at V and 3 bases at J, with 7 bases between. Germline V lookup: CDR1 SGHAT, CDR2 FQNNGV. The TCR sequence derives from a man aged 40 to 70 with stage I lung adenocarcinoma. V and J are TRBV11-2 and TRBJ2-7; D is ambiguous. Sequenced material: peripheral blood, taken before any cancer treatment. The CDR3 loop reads CASSLVGGYEQYF. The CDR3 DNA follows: TGTGCCAGCAGCTTAGTGGGCGGCTACGAGCAGTACTTC. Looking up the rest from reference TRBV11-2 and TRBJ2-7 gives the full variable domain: EAGVAQSPRYKIIEKRQSVAFWCNPISGHATLYWYQQILGQGPKLLIQFQNNGVVDDSQLPKDRFSAERLKGVDSTLKIQPAKLEDSAVYLCASSLVGGYEQYFGPGTRLTVT.